This T cell receptor (beta chain) was identified during a study of siplizumab effects on memory and regulatory T cells. Germline CDR1 and CDR2: SNHLY and FYNNEI. This CDR3 comprises 17 residues. The J segment lost 4 bases and the V segment lost 7 bases, leaving 13 bases of the junction unmatched. Using immunoSEQ multiplex PCR, the repertoire was profiled, and TCRdb retains in-frame clones only, with some absent. The sample has approximately 84,000 clones; about 95% are singletons. The chain employs TRBV2 and TRBJ2-2, with 9 nucleotides matching TRBD1. Material: CD8+ T cells sorted from blood. This clonotype was obtained from a human donor in good health. The CDR3 loop reads CASTIRWDRAGTGELFF. In DNA, the CDR3 is TGTGCCAGCACCATAAGATGGGACAGGGCGGGCACCGGGGAGCTGTTTTTT.